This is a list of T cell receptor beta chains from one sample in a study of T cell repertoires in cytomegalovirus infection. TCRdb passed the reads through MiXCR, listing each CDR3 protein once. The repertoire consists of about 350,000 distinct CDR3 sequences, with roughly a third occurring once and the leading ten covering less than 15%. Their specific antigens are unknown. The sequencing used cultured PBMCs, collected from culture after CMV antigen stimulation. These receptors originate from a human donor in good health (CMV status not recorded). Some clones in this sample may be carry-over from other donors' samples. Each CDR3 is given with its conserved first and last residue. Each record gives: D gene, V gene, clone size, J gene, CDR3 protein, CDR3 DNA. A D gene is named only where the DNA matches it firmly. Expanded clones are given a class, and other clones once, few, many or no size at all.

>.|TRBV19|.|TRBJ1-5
CASRQGGGIQPQHF
TGTGCCAGTCGTCAGGGTGGAGGCATACAGCCCCAGCATTTT
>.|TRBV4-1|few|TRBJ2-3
CASSQETETDTQYF
TGCGCCAGCAGCCAAGAGACAGAGACAGATACGCAGTATTTT
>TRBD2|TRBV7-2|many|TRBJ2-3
CASSPNFGRGTDTQYF
TGTGCCAGCAGCCCGAATTTTGGGAGGGGCACAGATACGCAGTATTTT
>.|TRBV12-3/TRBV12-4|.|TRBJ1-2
CASSFLGAGYTF
TGTGCCAGCAGTTTTCTGGGCGCTGGCTACACCTTC
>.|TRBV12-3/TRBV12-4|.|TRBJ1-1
CASSFGFTEAFF
TGTGCCAGCAGTTTTGGCTTCACTGAAGCTTTCTTT
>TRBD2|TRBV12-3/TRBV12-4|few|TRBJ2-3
CASRTTSGNTDTQYF
TGTGCCAGCAGGACGACTAGCGGGAACACAGATACGCAGTATTTT
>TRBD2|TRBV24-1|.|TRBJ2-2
CATSDSARTSGNTGELFF
TGTGCCACCAGTGACTCCGCTCGGACTAGCGGGAACACCGGGGAGCTGTTTTTT
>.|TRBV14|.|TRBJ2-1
CASSQVTAYNEQFF
TGTGCCAGCAGCCAAGTTACAGCCTACAATGAGCAGTTCTTC
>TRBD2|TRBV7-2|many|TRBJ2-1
CASSLVTSGVNNEQFF
TGTGCCAGCAGCTTAGTGACTAGCGGAGTCAACAATGAGCAGTTCTTC
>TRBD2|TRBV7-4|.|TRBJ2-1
CASSDTSGSWYEQFF
TGTGCCAGCAGCGATACTAGCGGGAGCTGGTATGAGCAGTTCTTC
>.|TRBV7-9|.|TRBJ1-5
CASSLISGALGQPQHF
TGTGCCAGCAGCTTAATCAGTGGGGCACTGGGGCAGCCCCAGCATTTT
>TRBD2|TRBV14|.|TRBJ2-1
CASRPGLAGGNEQFF
TGTGCCAGCAGGCCCGGACTAGCGGGAGGCAATGAGCAGTTCTTC
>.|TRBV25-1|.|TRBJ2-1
CASGGRVSEQFF
TGTGCCAGCGGGGGGCGTGTATCTGAGCAGTTCTTC
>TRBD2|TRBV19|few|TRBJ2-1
CASVSGGYNEQFF
TGTGCCAGTGTTAGCGGGGGCTACAATGAGCAGTTCTTC
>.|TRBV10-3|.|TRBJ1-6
CAIRGGQFNNSPLHF
TGTGCCATCAGGGGAGGACAGTTCAATAATTCACCCCTCCACTTT
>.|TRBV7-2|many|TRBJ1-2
CASSLALLFSGYTF
TGTGCCAGCAGCTTAGCGCTGTTATTCTCTGGCTACACCTTC
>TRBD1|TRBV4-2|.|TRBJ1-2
CASSQSTGVGGYTF
TGTGCCAGCAGCCAATCCACAGGGGTAGGTGGCTACACCTTC
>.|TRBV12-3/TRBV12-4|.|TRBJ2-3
CASSLSGPRSTDTQYF
TGTGCCAGCAGTTTATCGGGGCCTCGTAGCACAGATACGCAGTATTTT
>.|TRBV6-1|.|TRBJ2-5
CASRQGYQETQYF
TGTGCCAGCAGACAGGGCTACCAAGAGACCCAGTACTTC
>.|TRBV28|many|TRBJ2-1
CASTTPNYYNEQFF
TGTGCCAGTACTACCCCAAACTACTACAATGAGCAGTTCTTC
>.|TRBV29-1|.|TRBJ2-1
CSVRGLANGSYNEQFF
TGCAGCGTGCGCGGTTTGGCAAACGGGTCCTACAATGAGCAGTTCTTC
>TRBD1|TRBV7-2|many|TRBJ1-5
CASSGTGYNQPQHF
TGTGCCAGCAGCGGGACAGGGTACAATCAGCCCCAGCATTTT
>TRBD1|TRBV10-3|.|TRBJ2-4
CAISEAGTGTKIQYF
TGTGCCATCAGTGAAGCCGGGACAGGGACCAAAATTCAGTACTTC
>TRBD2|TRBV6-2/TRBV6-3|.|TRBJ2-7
CASSYSILRERGEQYF
TGTGCCAGCAGTTACTCGATACTGCGGGAGAGGGGCGAGCAGTACTTC
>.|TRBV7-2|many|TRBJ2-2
CASGPRGNTGELFF
TGTGCCAGCGGGCCCAGGGGTAACACCGGGGAGCTGTTTTTT
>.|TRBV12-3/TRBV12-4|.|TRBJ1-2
CASSFKVGYGYTF
TGTGCCAGCAGTTTCAAGGTTGGCTATGGCTACACCTTC
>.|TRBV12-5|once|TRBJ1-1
CASGLAGGTGNTEAFF
TGTGCTAGTGGTTTGGCGGGGGGGACGGGCAACACTGAAGCTTTCTTT
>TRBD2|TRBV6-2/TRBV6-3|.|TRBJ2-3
CASSYRTSGRLTDTQYF
TGTGCCAGCAGCTACCGGACTAGCGGGAGATTGACAGATACGCAGTATTTT
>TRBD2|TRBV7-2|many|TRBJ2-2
CASSPRTSGRTQPNTGELFF
TGTGCCAGCAGCCCCCGAACTAGCGGGAGGACGCAGCCGAACACCGGGGAGCTGTTTTTT
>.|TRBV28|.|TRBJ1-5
CASSLGRWGNQPQHF
TGTGCCAGCAGTTTAGGACGTTGGGGCAATCAGCCCCAGCATTTT
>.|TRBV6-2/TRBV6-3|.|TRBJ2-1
CASSRDTTRTYNEQFF
TGTGCCAGCAGCCGGGACACCACGAGGACCTACAATGAGCAGTTCTTC
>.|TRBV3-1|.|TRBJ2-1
CASSQASVDEQFF
TGTGCCAGCAGCCAAGCAAGCGTAGATGAGCAGTTCTTC
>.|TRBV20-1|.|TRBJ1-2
CSAREGAQTTRDYTF
TGCAGTGCTAGAGAGGGGGCCCAAACGACGAGGGACTACACCTTC
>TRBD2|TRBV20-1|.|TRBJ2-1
CSASPASGSPNEQFF
TGCAGTGCTAGTCCCGCTAGCGGGAGTCCGAATGAGCAGTTCTTC
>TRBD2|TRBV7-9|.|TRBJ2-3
CASSRGTSGTDTQYF
TGTGCCAGCAGCCGAGGGACTAGTGGTACAGATACGCAGTATTTT
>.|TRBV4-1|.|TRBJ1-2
CASSQGVRGEDGYTF
TGCGCCAGCAGCCAAGGGGTTAGGGGGGAGGATGGCTACACCTTC
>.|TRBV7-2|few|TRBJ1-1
CASSLLGGGTEAFF
TGTGCCAGCAGCCTGCTCGGGGGCGGGACTGAAGCTTTCTTT
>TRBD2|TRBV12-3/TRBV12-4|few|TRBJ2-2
CASSLARRLASNTGELFF
TGTGCCAGCAGTTTAGCGAGGAGACTAGCGTCGAACACCGGGGAGCTGTTTTTT
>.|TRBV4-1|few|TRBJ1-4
CASSQVVWLGGPEKLFF
TGCGCCAGCAGCCAAGTCGTTTGGTTGGGGGGCCCCGAAAAACTGTTTTTT
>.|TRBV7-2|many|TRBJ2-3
CASSSGHTDTQYF
TGTGCCAGCAGCTCGGGACACACAGATACGCAGTATTTT
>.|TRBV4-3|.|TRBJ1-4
CASSQDITDNEKLFF
TGCGCCAGCAGCCAAGATATCACAGATAATGAAAAACTGTTTTTT
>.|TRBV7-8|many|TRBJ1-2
CASSLEAGSNYGYTF
TGTGCCAGCAGCCTCGAAGCGGGTTCTAACTATGGCTACACCTTC
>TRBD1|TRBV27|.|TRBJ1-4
CASSLFSRGTENEKLFF
TGTGCCAGCAGTTTATTTTCCAGGGGGACAGAGAATGAAAAACTGTTTTTT
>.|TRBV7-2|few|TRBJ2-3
CASSPMGDTQYF
TGTGCCAGCAGCCCGATGGGGGATACGCAGTATTTT
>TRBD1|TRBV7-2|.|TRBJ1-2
CASSLWAGGESGYTF
TGTGCCAGCAGCTTATGGGCAGGGGGGGAGAGTGGCTACACCTTC
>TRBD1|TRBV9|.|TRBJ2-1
CASSVGGRGRINEQFF
TGTGCCAGCAGCGTAGGGGGCAGGGGGAGAATCAATGAGCAGTTCTTC
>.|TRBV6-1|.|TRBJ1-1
CASSPDSTEAFF
TGTGCCAGCAGCCCCGACAGCACTGAAGCTTTCTTT
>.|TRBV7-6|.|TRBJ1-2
CACTSRGRGYGYTF
TGTGCCTGCACATCTAGGGGCAGGGGCTATGGCTACACCTTC
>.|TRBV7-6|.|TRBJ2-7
CASSLEQITYEQYF
TGTGCCAGCAGCTTAGAACAAATCACCTACGAGCAGTACTTC
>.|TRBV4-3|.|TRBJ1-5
CASSLGFGVDQPQHF
TGCGCCAGCAGCCTAGGCTTTGGGGTTGATCAGCCCCAGCATTTT
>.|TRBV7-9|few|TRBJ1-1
CASSSPALSNTEAFF
TGTGCCAGCAGCTCCCCCGCCCTTTCAAACACTGAAGCTTTCTTT
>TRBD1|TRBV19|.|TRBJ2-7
CASSTFSDRGRYEQYF
TGTGCCAGTAGTACCTTCTCGGACAGGGGGCGGTACGAGCAGTACTTC
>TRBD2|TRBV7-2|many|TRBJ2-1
CASSGGLAPYNEQFF
TGTGCCAGCAGCGGGGGACTAGCGCCTTACAATGAGCAGTTCTTC
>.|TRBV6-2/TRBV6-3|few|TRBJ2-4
CASLGAKNIQYF
TGTGCCAGCTTGGGAGCCAAAAACATTCAGTACTTC
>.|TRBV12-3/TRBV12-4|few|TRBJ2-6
CASYDLSGANVLTF
TGTGCCAGCTACGATCTCTCTGGGGCCAACGTCCTGACTTTC
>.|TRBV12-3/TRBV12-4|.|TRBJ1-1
CASSLVRAEAFF
TGTGCCAGCAGTTTAGTGAGGGCTGAAGCTTTCTTT
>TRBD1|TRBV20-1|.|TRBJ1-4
CSASATQGGKLFF
TGCAGTGCTAGCGCGACACAGGGGGGAAAACTGTTTTTT
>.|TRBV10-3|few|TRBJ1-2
CAISESGGYTF
TGTGCCATCAGTGAGTCGGGGGGCTACACCTTC